This entry is about one T cell receptor beta chain. This entry comes from a study of control samples from healthy donors and cancer patients. Libraries were prepared by immunoSEQ multiplex PCR; TCRdb keeps only in-frame clonotypes and omits some of them. The sample includes tens of thousands of clones, approximately 95% seen only once; the top ten take over 1.3%. The CDR3 sequence is 14 residues long. Germline trimming cut 4 bases from V and 4 bases from J; bases unmatched to any gene: 3. CDR1 and CDR2 (germline): SNHLY, FYNNEI. This clonotype was sampled from a woman between 25 and 40 years old in good health. The specimen sequenced was blood. The J gene is TRBJ2-5, the V gene TRBV2; the match to TRBD2 covers 10 bases. The CDR3 DNA follows: TGTGCCAGCAGTGTAGTAGCGGGAGGAGAGACCCAGTACTTC. Protein sequence: CASSVVAGGETQYF.